Listed here are 32 T cell receptor beta chains from one sample, sequenced in a study of T cell changes during pregnancy in multiple sclerosis (dated by TCRdb to between 2017 and 2020). Libraries came from the immunoSEQ multiplex PCR assay. TCRdb re-hosts the immuneACCESS table, in-frame sequences only. Its copies lack some clones; in the studies checked, an unresolved V gene accounts for under half of them, and the cause for the rest is not known. The sample data list 35,000 or so clones, and 92% of these were observed just once. 0.4% to 0.5% of the sample comes from the top ten. The sequenced sample was CD4+ T cells from peripheral blood mononuclear cells, obtained after pregnancy. The receptor source for this set is a female donor with multiple sclerosis, enrolled in a pregnancy study.

This chain links TRBV5-4 with TRBJ1-6; 9 nucleotides line up with TRBD1. Germline loops: CDR1 SGHNT, CDR2 YYREEE (reference sequence). The CDR3 has 16 residues. The ends lost 4 bases at V and 9 bases at J; junction bases unmatched: 11. In DNA, the CDR3 is TGTGCCAGCAGCCTTAACCCGGGACAGGGAGTTTCACCCCTCCACTTT. As protein: CASSLNPGQGVSPLHF.

This clone was detected only a few times. The V gene is TRBV29-1, the J gene TRBJ1-1; D possibly corresponds to TRBD1 (6 bases). The CDR3 loop spans 12 amino acids. The germline V gene has CDR1 SQVTM and CDR2 ANQGSEA. V lost 5 bases, J lost 9 bases, and 16 bases lay in between. The CDR3 protein is CSVMAGVRKAFF. CDR3 bases: TGCAGCGTTATGGCAGGGGTACGGAAAGCTTTCTTT.

The gene calls are TRBV9 and TRBJ2-5; 8 nucleotides agree with TRBD1. The V segment lost 4 bases and the J segment 5 bases; nucleotides outside the gene matches: 10. CDR3 length equals 15 residues. Germline CDR1 reads SGDLS; CDR2 reads YYNGEE. The CDR3 DNA follows: TGTGCCAGCAGCCTCCGGACAGGGTATATGGAGACCCAGTACTTC. Translating gives CASSLRTGYMETQYF.

The rearrangement joins TRBV30 to TRBJ2-1; 8 positions agree with TRBD2. The CDR3 is made up of 14 amino acids. From germline, CDR1 is GTSNPN and CDR2 SVGIG (reference sequence). Trimming took 5 bases from V and 0 from J; bases not matched to a gene: 3. The CDR3 region has the DNA TGTGCCTGGGTTAGCGGGGCCTCCTACAATGAGCAGTTCTTC. Translated: CAWVSGASYNEQFF. The full variable domain, its missing parts supplied by reference TRBV30 and TRBJ2-1, is SQTIHQWPATLVQPVGSPLSLECTVEGTSNPNLYWYRQAAGRGLQLLFYSVGIGQISSEVPQNLSASRPQDRQFILSSKKLLLSDSGFYLCAWVSGASYNEQFFGPGTRLTVL.

This clone was seen just once. This chain joins TRBV28 and TRBJ2-2, with 7 bases identical to TRBD1. Per germline, CDR1 MDHEN and CDR2 SYDVKM. V shed 10 bases, J shed 5 bases, and the junction held 7 bases outside the gene matches. This CDR3 is built from 13 residues. The CDR3 sequence: CAIWGQPTGELFF. The CDR3 bases are TGTGCCATTTGGGGACAGCCGACCGGGGAGCTGTTTTTT.

This chain connects TRBV4-1 to TRBJ2-5; 7 positions agree with TRBD2. The CDR3 loop spans 17 amino acids. CDR1 and CDR2 (germline): MGHRA, YSYEKL. V shed 9 bases, J shed 5 bases, and the junction held 21 bases outside the gene matches. This CDR3 is CARIPFSGSRRGETQYF. Here the CDR3 DNA reads TGCGCCAGGATCCCTTTTTCGGGGTCCCGGCGGGGGGAGACCCAGTACTTC.

The V and J genes are TRBV19 and TRBJ1-5; tentative D call: TRBD1 (6 bases). The length of the CDR3 is 14 residues. V gave up 9 bases and J gave up 6 bases, with 18 bases separating them. Looked up from germline, CDR1 is LNHDA and CDR2 is SQIVND (reference sequence). This chain's CDR3 is CASATKGGGQPQHF. The CDR3 nucleotides are TGTGCCAGCGCCACCAAAGGGGGGGGTCAGCCCCAGCATTTT. The full variable domain, rest sourced from reference TRBV19 and TRBJ1-5, is DGGITQSPKYLFRKEGQNVTLSCEQNLNHDAMYWYRQDPGQGLRLIYYSQIVNDFQKGDIAEGYSVSREKKESFPLTVTSAQKNPTAFYLCASATKGGGQPQHFGDGTRLSIL.

The V call is TRBV12-1, the J call TRBJ2-2; the table's TRBD2 call for D was not verified on the DNA. TRBV12-1 is a documented pseudogene. This CDR3 has 19 residues. In DNA, the CDR3 is TGTGCCAGCAGCTTTCAGCGGGAGGTGCGGGGACAGACGGCCGGGGAGCTGTTTTTT. Protein product: CASSFQREVRGQTAGELFF.

The V call is TRBV4-1, the J call TRBJ1-5, with D uncertain. The CDR3 is 20 residues long. CDR1 MGHRA and CDR2 YSYEKL come from the germline V gene. The germline V and J ends were trimmed by 0 bases and 2 bases, with 23 bases remaining between them. As DNA, the CDR3 is TGCGCCAGCAGCCAAGATATGAAGTTCTTGGGGTCAGCGGGCAATCAGCCCCAGCATTTT. Translating it yields CASSQDMKFLGSAGNQPQHF.

The rearrangement links TRBV5-1 to TRBJ2-2; 8 positions match TRBD1. V was pared by 0 bases and J by 6 bases, with 4 bases of the junction left unmatched. Germline CDR1 and CDR2: SGHRS and YFSETQ. The CDR3 totals 15 residues. CDR3: CASSLALTGAGELFF. CDR3 DNA: TGCGCCAGCAGCTTGGCGCTGACAGGGGCCGGGGAGCTGTTTTTT.

This clone was counted a single time. This chain connects TRBV9 to TRBJ2-5, with D tentatively TRBD2 (6 bases). The V gene's germline CDR1 is SGDLS and CDR2 YYNGEE. This CDR3 is built from 17 residues. V was clipped by 0 bases and J by 0 bases, with 15 bases between them. The CDR3, as DNA: TGTGCCAGCAGCGTAGGGCTAGCGTTATCGTACCAAGAGACCCAGTACTTC. Translated: CASSVGLALSYQETQYF.

The rearrangement uses TRBV11-2 and TRBJ2-7; D is perhaps TRBD1 (5 bases). The ends were cut back, 6 bases at V and 4 bases at J, with 7 bases in the middle. Germline V gene data show CDR1 as SGHAT and CDR2 as FQNNGV. This CDR3 comprises 11 residues. CDR3 residues: CASSSGYEQYF. The CDR3 coding sequence is TGTGCCAGCAGTTCAGGGTACGAGCAGTACTTC.

Here the CDR3 DNA reads TGTGCCAGCACCCTGCCGGGGGGCACCGGGGAGCTGTTTTTT. Translated, it gives CASTLPGGTGELFF. The chain recombines TRBV6-6 with TRBJ2-2; 7 bases line up with TRBD2. The germline V gene encodes CDR1 MNHNY and CDR2 SVGAGI (reference sequence). Losses at the gene ends were 7 bases for V and 4 bases for J; bases not matched to a gene: 6. The CDR3 is 14 residues long.

This chain's CDR3 is CASSPPQTGIGYTF. The DNA for the CDR3 is TGTGCCAGCTCACCCCCGCAGACAGGGATCGGCTACACCTTC. The J gene is TRBJ1-2, the V gene TRBV18; 7 positions agree with TRBD1. The germline V gene has CDR1 KGHSH and CDR2 LQKENI. J was trimmed by 8 bases and V by 3 bases; bases with no gene match: 9. The CDR3 runs to 14 residues.

V is TRBV5-6 and J is TRBJ1-1; D gene unclear. Trimming took off 0 bases at V and 8 bases at J, with 11 bases between the two ends. This CDR3 contains 13 residues. Germline values: CDR1 SGHDT, CDR2 YYEEEE. This CDR3 reads CASSLVARGEAFF. The CDR3 DNA is TGTGCCAGCAGCTTGGTTGCCAGAGGGGAAGCTTTCTTT.

V and J are TRBV18 and TRBJ1-1; 8 bases align to TRBD1. Germline CDR1 reads KGHSH; CDR2 reads LQKENI. The V segment lost 4 bases and the J segment 3 bases; nucleotides outside the gene matches: 4. The CDR3 contains 14 residues. CDR3 sequence reads: CASSRDRGDTEAFF. In DNA, the CDR3 is TGTGCCAGCTCACGCGACAGGGGTGACACTGAAGCTTTCTTT.

This chain connects TRBV9 to TRBJ2-3; 7 positions agree with TRBD1. Germline assignment: CDR1 SGDLS and CDR2 YYNGEE. Unmatched junction bases numbered 11, after V lost 0 bases and J lost 10 bases. The length of the CDR3 is 15 residues. CDR3 protein: CASSVVGDSTSAQYF. CDR3 DNA: TGTGCCAGCAGCGTAGTTGGGGACAGCACCTCAGCGCAGTATTTT. The full variable domain, completed using reference TRBV9 and TRBJ2-3, is DSGVTQTPKHLITATGQRVTLRCSPRSGDLSVYWYQQSLDQGLQFLIQYYNGEERAKGNILERFSAQQFPDLHSELNLSSLELGDSALYFCASSVVGDSTSAQYFGPGTRLTVL.

This rearrangement joins TRBV28 to TRBJ2-3, with TRBD2 matching 9 bases. CDR1 is MDHEN and CDR2 is SYDVKM in the germline V gene. CDR3 length: 16 amino acids. The V segment lost 0 bases and the J segment 6 bases; nucleotides outside the gene matches: 7. CDR3 residues: CASSLWTSGPPDTQYF. Written as DNA, the CDR3 is TGTGCCAGCAGTTTATGGACTAGCGGTCCTCCGGATACGCAGTATTTT.

This clone turned up a few times. The V and J genes are TRBV2 and TRBJ2-7; D possibly corresponds to TRBD2 (6 bases). The germline V gene has CDR1 SNHLY and CDR2 FYNNEI. This CDR3 has 12 residues. V was pared by 4 bases and J by 3 bases, with 7 bases between. In DNA form, the CDR3 reads TGTGCCAGCAGTGGTAGCGGCTACGAGCAGTACTTC. It yields the protein CASSGSGYEQYF.

V and J are TRBV6-1 and TRBJ1-5, with TRBD1 matching over 7 bases. This CDR3 contains 15 residues. V trimming: 7 bases; J trimming: 5 bases; junction bases outside the gene matches: 11. Germline CDR1 reads MNHNS; CDR2 reads SASEGT. This CDR3 reads CASTRTGPGYQPQHF. CDR3 DNA: TGTGCCAGCACCAGGACAGGTCCCGGATATCAGCCCCAGCATTTT.

V usage is TRBV6-1 and J usage is TRBJ2-3; no firm D call. The ends were cut back, 5 bases at V and 5 bases at J, with 5 bases in the middle. The length of the CDR3 is 11 residues. The germline gives CDR1 MNHNS, CDR2 SASEGT. Here the CDR3 DNA reads TGTGCCAGCAGTCTAAGAGATACGCAGTATTTT. This codes for CASSLRDTQYF.

The sample holds one count of this clone. This rearrangement joins TRBV19 to TRBJ1-5; no clear D gene. V lost 5 bases and J lost 3, with 5 bases in between. Per germline, CDR1 LNHDA and CDR2 SQIVND (reference sequence). This CDR3 is 12 amino acids long. This chain's CDR3 is CASSGFNQPQHF. The CDR3 DNA is TGTGCCAGTAGTGGCTTCAATCAGCCCCAGCATTTT.

This chain joins TRBV27 and TRBJ1-5, with 9 bases identical to TRBD1. The J segment lost 6 bases and the V segment lost 5 bases, leaving 5 bases of the junction unmatched. The germline CDR1 and CDR2 sequences are MNHEY and SMNVEV (reference sequence). The CDR3 totals 14 residues. For the CDR3, the DNA is TGTGCCAGCAGTAAGGACAGGGGAACTCAGCCCCAGCATTTT. Translating gives CASSKDRGTQPQHF.

This chain uses TRBV6-6 with TRBJ1-5; weak D call: TRBD1 (6 bases). The CDR3 loop spans 13 amino acids. Germline assignment: CDR1 MNHNY and CDR2 SVGAGI (reference sequence). V shed 7 bases and J shed 5 bases, with 12 bases lying between them. The chain's CDR3 is CASTYKGDQPQHF. Written as DNA, the CDR3 is TGTGCCAGCACCTACAAGGGGGATCAGCCCCAGCATTTT.

This clone is a singleton in its sample. The rearrangement links TRBV28 to TRBJ2-2; 14 bases align to TRBD2. With V trimmed by 5 bases and J by 8 bases, 10 bases remained unmatched. Germline values: CDR1 MDHEN, CDR2 SYDVKM. The CDR3 consists of 17 residues. The CDR3 bases are TGTGCCAGCAGTGCCCCCCAGGGACTAGCGGGAGCGGGGGAGCTGTTTTTT. This sequence encodes CASSAPQGLAGAGELFF.

The genes are TRBV4-2 and TRBJ2-3; D unresolved. CDR1 LGHNA and CDR2 YNFKEQ come from the germline V gene. Trimming cost V 4 bases and J 0 bases, with 8 bases left between them. The CDR3 extends over 14 amino acids. The CDR3, as DNA: TGTGCCAGCAGCCCAGAGCAGAGCACAGATACGCAGTATTTT. Translation gives CASSPEQSTDTQYF.

V usage is TRBV10-3 and J usage is TRBJ1-5, with D tentatively TRBD1 (5 bases). Germline V CDR1 and CDR2: ENHRY, SYGVKD. V was shortened by 0 bases and J by 2 bases, with 8 bases between the two germline ends. CDR3 length: 15 amino acids. CDR3 DNA: TGTGCCATCAGTGAGTCCGGGGGGGGCAATCAGCCCCAGCATTTT. This codes for CAISESGGGNQPQHF.

The chain has TRBV5-4 and TRBJ2-2; a weak D match, TRBD1 (6 bases). Germline-derived CDR1 and CDR2 are SGHNT and YYREEE (reference sequence). V shed 4 bases and J shed 3 bases, with 13 bases lying between them. The CDR3 loop spans 15 amino acids. Written as DNA, the CDR3 is TGTGCCAGCAGCACCCGGGGACACTACACCGGGGAGCTGTTTTTT. Residues: CASSTRGHYTGELFF.

The count of this clone is one. J is TRBJ2-3 and V is TRBV11-2, with D perhaps TRBD2 (5 bases). Trimming cost V 5 bases and J 0 bases, with 15 bases left between them. This CDR3 is built from 16 residues. Germline CDR1 SGHAT, CDR2 FQNNGV. The CDR3 coding sequence is TGTGCCAGCAGCCAGTTAAGGGAGTCTAGCACAGATACGCAGTATTTT. This codes for CASSQLRESSTDTQYF.

In the case of this clone: One end of the junction is discordant with germline, which a read error may explain. Other DNA variants within this sample encode the same CDR3. This chain uses TRBV25-1 with TRBJ1-3; TRBD1 matches at 9 bases. Germline V gene lookup returns CDR1 MGHDK and CDR2 SYGVNS. The CDR3 totals 15 residues. The CDR3 DNA reads as TGTGCCAGCAGTGATGGGACAGGGCTTGGAAACACCATATACTTT. It encodes CASSDGTGLGNTIYF.

The rearrangement joins TRBV11-2 to TRBJ1-3; D remains unclear. V dropped 3 bases and J dropped 0 bases, with 12 bases sitting between them. CDR3 length: 16 amino acids. Germline V gene sequence: CDR1 SGHAT, CDR2 FQNNGV. CDR3 bases: TGTGCCAGCAGCTTGAAACCGGGGAACTCTGGAAACACCATATATTTT. This gives the protein CASSLKPGNSGNTIYF.

This chain joins TRBV5-4 and TRBJ2-5; 9 bases match TRBD1. Per germline, CDR1 SGHNT and CDR2 YYREEE (reference sequence). The V segment lost 0 bases and the J segment 5 bases; nucleotides outside the gene matches: 5. The CDR3 is 15 residues long. The CDR3 sequence: CASSLGDRAMETQYF. In DNA, the CDR3 is TGTGCCAGCAGCTTGGGGGACAGGGCGATGGAGACCCAGTACTTC.